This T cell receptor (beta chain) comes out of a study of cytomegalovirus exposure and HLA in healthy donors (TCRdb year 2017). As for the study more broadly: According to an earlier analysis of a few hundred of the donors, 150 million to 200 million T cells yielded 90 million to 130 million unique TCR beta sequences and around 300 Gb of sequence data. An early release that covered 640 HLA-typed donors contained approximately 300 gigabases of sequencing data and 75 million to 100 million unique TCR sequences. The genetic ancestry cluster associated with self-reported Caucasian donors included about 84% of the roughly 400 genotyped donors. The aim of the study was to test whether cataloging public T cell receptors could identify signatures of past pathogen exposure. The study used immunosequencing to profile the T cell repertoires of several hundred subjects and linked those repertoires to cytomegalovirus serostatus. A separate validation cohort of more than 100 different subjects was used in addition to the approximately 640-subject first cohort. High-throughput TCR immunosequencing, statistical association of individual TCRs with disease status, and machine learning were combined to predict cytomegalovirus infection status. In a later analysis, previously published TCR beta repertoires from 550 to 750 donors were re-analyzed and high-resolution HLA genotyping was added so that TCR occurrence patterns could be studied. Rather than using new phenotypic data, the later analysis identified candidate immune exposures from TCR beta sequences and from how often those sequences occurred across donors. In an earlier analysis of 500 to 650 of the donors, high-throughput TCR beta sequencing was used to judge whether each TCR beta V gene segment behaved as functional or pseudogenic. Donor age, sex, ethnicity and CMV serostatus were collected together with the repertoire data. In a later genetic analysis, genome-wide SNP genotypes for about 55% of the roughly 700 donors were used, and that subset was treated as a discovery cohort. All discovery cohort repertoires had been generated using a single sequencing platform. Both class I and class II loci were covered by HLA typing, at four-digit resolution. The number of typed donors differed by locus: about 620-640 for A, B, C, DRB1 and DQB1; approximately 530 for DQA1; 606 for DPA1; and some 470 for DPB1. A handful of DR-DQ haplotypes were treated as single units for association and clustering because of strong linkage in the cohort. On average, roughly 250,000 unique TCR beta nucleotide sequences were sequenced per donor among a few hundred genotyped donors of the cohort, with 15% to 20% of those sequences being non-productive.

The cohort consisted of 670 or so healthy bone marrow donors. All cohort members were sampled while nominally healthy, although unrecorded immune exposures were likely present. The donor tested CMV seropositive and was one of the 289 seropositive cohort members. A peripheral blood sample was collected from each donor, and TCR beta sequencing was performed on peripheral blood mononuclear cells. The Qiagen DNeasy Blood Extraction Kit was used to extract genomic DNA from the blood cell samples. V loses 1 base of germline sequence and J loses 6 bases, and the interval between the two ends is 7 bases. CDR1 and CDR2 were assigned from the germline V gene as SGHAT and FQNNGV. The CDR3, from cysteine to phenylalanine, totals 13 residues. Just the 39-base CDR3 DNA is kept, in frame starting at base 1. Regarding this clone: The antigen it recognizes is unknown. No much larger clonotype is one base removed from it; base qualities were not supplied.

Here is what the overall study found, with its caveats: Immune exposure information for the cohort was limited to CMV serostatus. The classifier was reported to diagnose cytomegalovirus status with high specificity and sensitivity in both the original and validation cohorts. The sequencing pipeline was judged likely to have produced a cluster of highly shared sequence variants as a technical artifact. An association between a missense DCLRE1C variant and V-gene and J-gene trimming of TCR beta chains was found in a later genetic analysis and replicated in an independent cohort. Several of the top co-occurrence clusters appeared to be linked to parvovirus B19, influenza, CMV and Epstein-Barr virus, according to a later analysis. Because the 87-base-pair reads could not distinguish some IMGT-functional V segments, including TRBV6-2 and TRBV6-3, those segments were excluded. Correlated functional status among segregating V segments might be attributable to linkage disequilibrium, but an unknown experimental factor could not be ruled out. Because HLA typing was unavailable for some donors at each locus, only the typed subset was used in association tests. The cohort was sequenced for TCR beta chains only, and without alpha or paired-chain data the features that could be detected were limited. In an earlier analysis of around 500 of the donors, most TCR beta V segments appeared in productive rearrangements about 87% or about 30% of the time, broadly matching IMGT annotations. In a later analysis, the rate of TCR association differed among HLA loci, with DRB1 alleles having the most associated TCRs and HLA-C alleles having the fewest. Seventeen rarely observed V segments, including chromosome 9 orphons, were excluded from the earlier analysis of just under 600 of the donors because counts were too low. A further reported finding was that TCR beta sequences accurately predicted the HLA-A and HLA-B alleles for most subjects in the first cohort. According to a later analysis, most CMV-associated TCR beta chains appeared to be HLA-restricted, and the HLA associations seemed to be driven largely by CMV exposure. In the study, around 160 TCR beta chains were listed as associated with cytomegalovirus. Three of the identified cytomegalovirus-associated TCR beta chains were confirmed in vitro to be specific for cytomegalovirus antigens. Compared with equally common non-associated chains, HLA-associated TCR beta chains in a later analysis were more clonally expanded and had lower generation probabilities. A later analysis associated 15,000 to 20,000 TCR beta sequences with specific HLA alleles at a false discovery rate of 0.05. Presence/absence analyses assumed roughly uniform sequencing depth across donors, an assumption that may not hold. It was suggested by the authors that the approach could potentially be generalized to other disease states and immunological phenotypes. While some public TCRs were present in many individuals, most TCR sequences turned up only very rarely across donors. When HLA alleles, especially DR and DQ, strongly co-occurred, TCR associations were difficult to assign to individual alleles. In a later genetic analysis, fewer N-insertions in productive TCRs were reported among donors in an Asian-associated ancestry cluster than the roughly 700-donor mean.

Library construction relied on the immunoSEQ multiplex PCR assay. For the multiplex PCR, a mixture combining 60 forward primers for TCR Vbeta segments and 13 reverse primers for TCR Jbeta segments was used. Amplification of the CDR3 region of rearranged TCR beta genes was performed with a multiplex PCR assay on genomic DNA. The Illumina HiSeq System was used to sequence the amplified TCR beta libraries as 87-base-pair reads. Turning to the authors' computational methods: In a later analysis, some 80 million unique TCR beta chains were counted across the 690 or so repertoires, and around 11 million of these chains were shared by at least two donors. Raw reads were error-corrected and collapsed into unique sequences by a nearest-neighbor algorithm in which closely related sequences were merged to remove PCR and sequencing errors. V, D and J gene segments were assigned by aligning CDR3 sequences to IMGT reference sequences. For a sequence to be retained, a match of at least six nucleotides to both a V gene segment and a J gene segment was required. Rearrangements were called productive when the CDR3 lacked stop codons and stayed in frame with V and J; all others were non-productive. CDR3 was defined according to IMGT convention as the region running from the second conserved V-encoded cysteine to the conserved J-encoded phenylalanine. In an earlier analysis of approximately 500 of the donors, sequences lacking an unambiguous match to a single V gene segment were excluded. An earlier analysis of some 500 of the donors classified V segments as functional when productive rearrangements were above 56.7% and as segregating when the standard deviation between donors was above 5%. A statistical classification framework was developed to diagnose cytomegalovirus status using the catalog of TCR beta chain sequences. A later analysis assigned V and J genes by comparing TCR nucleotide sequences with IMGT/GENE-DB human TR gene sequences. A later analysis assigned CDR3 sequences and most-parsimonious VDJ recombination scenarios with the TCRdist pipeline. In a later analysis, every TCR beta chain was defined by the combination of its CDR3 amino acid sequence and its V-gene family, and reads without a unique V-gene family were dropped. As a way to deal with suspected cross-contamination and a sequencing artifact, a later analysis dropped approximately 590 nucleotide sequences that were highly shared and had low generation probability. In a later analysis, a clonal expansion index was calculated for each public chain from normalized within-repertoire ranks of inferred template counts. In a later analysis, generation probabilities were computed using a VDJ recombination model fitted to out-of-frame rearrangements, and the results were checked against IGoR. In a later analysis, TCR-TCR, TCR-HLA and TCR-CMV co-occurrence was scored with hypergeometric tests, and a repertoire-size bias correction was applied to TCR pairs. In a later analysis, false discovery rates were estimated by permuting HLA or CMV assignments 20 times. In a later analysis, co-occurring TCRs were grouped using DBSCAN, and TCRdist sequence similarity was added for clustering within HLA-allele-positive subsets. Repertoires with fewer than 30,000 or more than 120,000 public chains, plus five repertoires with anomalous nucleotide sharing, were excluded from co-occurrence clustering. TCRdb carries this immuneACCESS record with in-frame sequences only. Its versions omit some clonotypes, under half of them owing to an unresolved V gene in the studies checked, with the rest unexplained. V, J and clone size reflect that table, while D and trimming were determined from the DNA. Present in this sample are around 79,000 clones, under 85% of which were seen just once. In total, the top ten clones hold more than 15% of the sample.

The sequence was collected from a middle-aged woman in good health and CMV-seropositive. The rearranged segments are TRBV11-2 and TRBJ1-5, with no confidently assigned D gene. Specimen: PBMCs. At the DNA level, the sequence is TGTGCCAGCAGCTTAGTCATGGCTCAGCCCCAGCATTTT. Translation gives CASSLVMAQPQHF.